Listed below are T cell receptor beta chains from one sample, sequenced in a study of response to subunit inactivated influenza vaccine. TCRdb redid the calling of the RT-PCR reads with MiXCR, one entry per CDR3 protein. This sample carries about 310,000 distinct CDR3 sequences, just over 20% of them seen once, and the ten largest clones take roughly a tenth. Sample: PBMCs from blood, taken about 19 months after vaccination. These receptor sequences come from a man aged 45 to 75 who received an inactivated influenza vaccine. CDR3s include the opening cysteine and the closing phenylalanine or tryptophan. Fields, in order: clone size, CDR3 length, V gene, CDR3 protein. Clone size is not always given. Where it is, it says once, few, many or a class for expanded clones.

NA	17	TRBV4-3	CASSQDLGRDSRYGYTF
NA	15	TRBV5-5	CASSFLVRANYEQYF
few	15	TRBV2	CASSETRLGGYGYTF
few	12	TRBV11-2	CASSFPPGAETF
NA	13	TRBV7-8	CASSATGYEKLFF
few	16	TRBV12-3/TRBV12-4	CASSLGQGGMNTEAFF
NA	17	TRBV6-2/TRBV6-3	CASSYSRGVGDNQPQHF
few	14	TRBV20-1	CSARFPPTQETQYF
few	11	TRBV20-1	CSALRGWEQYF
few	18	TRBV19	CASSTPFSGTGDGQQAFF
few	14	TRBV5-1	CASSPGLAGVGQFF
few	12	TRBV6-5	CASRGMNTEAFF
NA	15	TRBV5-4	CASSPGPGGQETQYF
few	15	TRBV4-1	CASSHRGQGFHEQFF
once	14	TRBV6-5	CASSYATVGYEQYF
NA	12	TRBV15	CATRQPGETQYF
few	14	TRBV7-2	CASSLARDKNIQYF
many	16	TRBV6-1	CASSKQDTNYGYGYTF
NA	14	TRBV20-1	CSAEWREGGETQYF
many	16	TRBV7-9	CASSWRTASTNEKLFF
NA	12	TRBV29-1	CSVKNMNTEAFF
many	13	TRBV29-1	CSVAVGENAEAFF
NA	13	TRBV12-3/TRBV12-4	CASSLSPGQPQHF
many	12	TRBV20-1	CSARRTPYEAFF
few	14	TRBV12-3/TRBV12-4	CASSLNSVQETQYF
NA	13	TRBV12-3/TRBV12-4	CASSLGGMAEAFF
few	15	TRBV4-3	CASSPQAGQNSPLHF
NA	13	TRBV7-9	CASSWGTNQPQHF
many	13	TRBV12-3/TRBV12-4	CASSPDRPGPLHF
NA	14	TRBV19	CASKGLAGADEQFF
NA	12	TRBV11-2	CASSFLDGELFF
few	15	TRBV13	CASSLGRGRLYEQYF
NA	14	TRBV12-3/TRBV12-4	CASSLVWTGQPQHF
NA	13	TRBV28	CASTNGGQETQYF
few	15	TRBV15	CATSRDPTGNSPLHF
NA	15	TRBV5-1	CASSQGHGLNTEAFF
NA	14	TRBV12-3/TRBV12-4	CASSPDTVTYEQYF
NA	13	TRBV6-2/TRBV6-3	CASSYSPFYEQYF
many	15	TRBV5-4	CASSPGQATYTEAFF
NA	13	TRBV7-9	CASSSGTGTEALF
NA	13	TRBV21-1	CASSETDSYEQYF
many	18	TRBV3-1	CASSQVMSGSSYNSPLHF
few	18	TRBV4-3	CASSQARFPGVGTGELFF
NA	11	TRBV6-2/TRBV6-3	CASSSKTTQYF
NA	13	TRBV6-2/TRBV6-3	CASNDRENQPQHF
NA	18	TRBV20-1	CSARDRRVGGPRTDTQYF
many	16	TRBV29-1	CSVEPSGTGSNTEAFF
many	14	TRBV20-1	CSARRTGGLAEAFF
NA	16	TRBV9	CASSEGQVANTGKLFF
few	15	TRBV9	CASSNGLAGGDEQYF
few	14	TRBV4-1	CASSPAGRNYGYTF
few	14	TRBV7-2	CASSPQGAQNEQFF
NA	11	TRBV20-1	CSARGSVEQYF
NA	13	TRBV20-1	CSASPGANTEAFF
NA	13	TRBV18	CASSPPFAGELFF
NA	15	TRBV5-1	CASREGTGIDQPQHF
NA	16	TRBV20-1	CSARDSGRGSNQPQHF
NA	14	TRBV7-6	CASSLEGNQETQYF
NA	18	TRBV28	CASSLGLRWGEGWIGQYF